This passage covers 20 T cell receptor beta chains from one sample sequenced in a study of T cell responses to AZD1222 COVID-19 vaccine. The repertoire was sequenced with immunoSEQ multiplex PCR; TCRdb's copy has only in-frame clones and lacks some. The sample lists roughly 170,000 clones, about 89% occurring once. The sample consisted of peripheral blood, taken on day 0 of AZD1222 vaccination. The origin of the receptors is an adult in good health.

The V call is TRBV5-1, the J call TRBJ2-3, with D unresolved. This CDR3 comprises 16 residues. Per germline, CDR1 SGHRS and CDR2 YFSETQ. With 2 bases removed from V and 4 bases from J, the gap between germline ends came to 17 bases. The CDR3 DNA reads as TGCGCCAGCAGCTTCCGCGACAATGAAGGTGCAGATACGCAGTATTTT. Translating it yields CASSFRDNEGADTQYF. The full variable domain, in which reference TRBV5-1 and TRBJ2-3 provide the parts outside the CDR3, is KAGVTQTPRYLIKTRGQQVTLSCSPISGHRSVSWYQQTPGQGLQFLFEYFSETQRNKGNFPGRFSGRQFSNSRSEMNVSTLELGDSALYLCASSFRDNEGADTQYFGPGTRLTVL.

This clone was observed a few times. The chain employs TRBV28 and TRBJ2-3, with 8 positions matching TRBD1. V lost 5 bases, J lost 4 bases, and 8 bases stayed unmatched. Germline values: CDR1 MDHEN, CDR2 SYDVKM. The CDR3 spans 15 residues. CDR3 bases: TGTGCCAGCAGTCCTACGACAGGGGCTTCAGATACGCAGTATTTT. Amino acid sequence: CASSPTTGASDTQYF.

This chain joins TRBV6-2 or TRBV6-3 and TRBJ2-7; maybe TRBD2 (5 bases). V shed 2 bases and J shed 7 bases, with 21 bases lying between them. This CDR3 is 16 amino acids long. The germline V gene encodes CDR1 MNHEY and CDR2 SVGEGT. The DNA of the CDR3 is TGTGCCAGCAGTTACGCGATAGGGTTTGTGCCGGGGGAGCAGTACTTC. Translation gives CASSYAIGFVPGEQYF.

This chain connects TRBV11-1 to TRBJ2-7, with D possibly matching TRBD2 (6 bases). In germline, CDR1 is SGHAT, CDR2 FQDESV (reference sequence). The ends were cut back, 7 bases at V and 2 bases at J, with 15 bases in the middle. The CDR3 extends over 14 amino acids. The CDR3 DNA reads as TGTGCCAGCACTGGTTGGGGGGTGACCTACGAGCAGTACTTC. Translation: CASTGWGVTYEQYF.

This clone was detected once. This chain joins TRBV19 and TRBJ2-1; 8 nucleotides agree with TRBD1. The V gene's germline CDR1 is LNHDA and CDR2 SQIVND (reference sequence). Germline trimming cut 5 bases from V and 8 bases from J; bases unmatched to any gene: 11. This CDR3 region has 15 residues. The CDR3 nucleotides are TGTGCCAGTAGTTCGAGGGACAGGTCCATGGATGAGCAGTTCTTC. Its translation is CASSSRDRSMDEQFF.

The chain carries TRBV29-1 and TRBJ2-7; 7 nucleotides line up with TRBD2. The length of the CDR3 is 14 residues. Trimming took 0 bases from V and 3 from J; bases not matched to a gene: 5. Per germline, CDR1 SQVTM and CDR2 ANQGSEA. The CDR3 DNA follows: TGCAGCGTTGAAGACGAGACTAGCAACTACGAGCAGTACTTC. Translated, it gives CSVEDETSNYEQYF.

The rearrangement links TRBV28 to TRBJ2-7; 9 positions match TRBD2. This CDR3 has 16 amino acids. Germline CDR1 MDHEN, CDR2 SYDVKM. Germline trimming cut 9 bases from V and 2 bases from J; bases unmatched to any gene: 14. The CDR3 region has the DNA TGTGCCAGTCTACCATTAGGGCGGGAGGGGACCTACGAGCAGTACTTC. Residues: CASLPLGREGTYEQYF.

The chain combines TRBV24-1 with TRBJ2-5; D not certain. V was cut by 4 bases and J by 4 bases, with 12 bases left in between. The CDR3 is made up of 14 amino acids. Germline loops: CDR1 KGHDR, CDR2 SFDVKD. DNA for the CDR3: TGTGCCACCAGTGACTCCGATGCGCGAGAGACCCAGTACTTC. Protein product: CATSDSDARETQYF.

This clone was recorded once. This chain links TRBV4-3 with TRBJ2-7, with D tentatively TRBD2 (5 bases). Germline V gives CDR1 LGHNA, CDR2 YSLEER. The CDR3 has 14 amino acids. Trimming shortened V by 4 bases and J by 5 bases, and 15 bases separated the two germline ends. CDR3 coding DNA: TGCGCCAGCAGCCCCGGGATCGACTTGAACGAGCAGTACTTC. This translates into CASSPGIDLNEQYF.

This rearrangement joins TRBV20-1 to TRBJ1-6; a possible D gene is TRBD1 (5 bases). Per the germline V gene, CDR1 is DFQATT and CDR2 is SNEGSKA (reference sequence). This CDR3 is 11 amino acids long. Trimming removed 6 bases from V and 8 bases from J, with 8 bases in between. The CDR3 DNA follows: TGCAGTGCCGTGGGGGATTCACCCCTCCACTTT. This encodes CSAVGDSPLHF.

This chain connects TRBV29-1 to TRBJ2-1; 8 nucleotides match TRBD1. This CDR3 contains 14 residues. With 4 bases clipped from V and 9 bases from J, the junction kept 11 bases outside the gene matches. CDR1 SQVTM and CDR2 ANQGSEA come from the germline V gene. The CDR3 coding sequence is TGCAGCGTTGTTGACAGGGGACGTATGGGTGAGCAGTTCTTC. Translating gives CSVVDRGRMGEQFF.

The chain employs TRBV6-1 and TRBJ1-4; weak D call: TRBD1 (6 bases). The germline V gene encodes CDR1 MNHNS and CDR2 SASEGT. The CDR3 contains 16 residues. Trimming removed 4 bases at V and 8 bases at J, with 20 bases between. The CDR3 DNA reads TGTGCCAGCAGTGGAGGGGGGCGTGGAGGCTCGGAAAAACTGTTTTTT. Translated: CASSGGGRGGSEKLFF.

The chain has TRBV11-3 and TRBJ2-2; 7 nucleotides agree with TRBD1. The CDR3 is 14 amino acids. J lost 2 bases, V lost 4 bases, and 1 base had no gene match. The V gene's germline CDR1 is SGHNT and CDR2 YENEEA. The CDR3 spells CASSSGGNTGELFF. The CDR3 bases are TGTGCCAGCAGCTCAGGGGGAAACACCGGGGAGCTGTTTTTT.

This chain uses TRBV7-2 with TRBJ1-2; a possible D gene is TRBD1 (5 bases). The V end was cut by 0 bases, the J end by 8 bases, with 22 bases between. CDR1 SGHTA and CDR2 FQGNSA come from the germline V gene. This CDR3 contains 17 residues. CDR3 region: CASSLARFVQGRMGYTF. The CDR3 DNA reads as TGTGCCAGCAGCTTAGCCCGATTTGTGCAGGGAAGAATGGGCTACACCTTC.

The V gene is TRBV6-5, the J gene TRBJ1-1, with D perhaps matching TRBD1 (6 bases). This CDR3 is built from 16 residues. Trimming stripped 0 bases from V and 0 bases from J, with 11 bases between. Per germline, CDR1 MNHEY and CDR2 SVGAGI. CDR3 in DNA: TGTGCCAGCAGTTACTCCAGGGGATTAATGAACACTGAAGCTTTCTTT. This sequence encodes CASSYSRGLMNTEAFF.

This rearrangement joins TRBV28 to TRBJ2-6, with D possibly TRBD1 on 5 matching bases. CDR1 is MDHEN and CDR2 is SYDVKM in the germline V gene. The CDR3 is made up of 16 amino acids. Trimming cost V 2 bases and J 0 bases, with 8 bases left between them. The CDR3: CASSLGAFSGANVLTF. The CDR3 nucleotides are TGTGCCAGCAGTTTAGGGGCGTTCTCTGGGGCCAACGTCCTGACTTTC.

CDR3 region: CASSQARGNQPQHF. The CDR3 nucleotides are TGCGCCAGCAGCCAAGCGAGAGGCAATCAGCCCCAGCATTTT. The chain carries TRBV4-1 and TRBJ1-5, with unresolved D. The CDR3 loop spans 14 amino acids. Germline lookup yields CDR1 MGHRA and CDR2 YSYEKL. Trimming shortened V by 1 base and J by 2 bases, and 6 bases separated the two germline ends.

The V gene is TRBV5-4, the J gene TRBJ1-4, with D tentatively TRBD1 (5 bases). CDR3 length: 13 amino acids. Germline V gene data show CDR1 as SGHNT and CDR2 as YYREEE (reference sequence). The V end lost 4 bases, the J end lost 6 bases, and 10 bases lay between the germline ends. In DNA form, the CDR3 reads TGTGCCAGCAGCGCGGAAGGGGATGAAAAACTGTTTTTT. Its protein is CASSAEGDEKLFF. Drawing the rest from reference TRBV5-4 and TRBJ1-4, the complete variable domain is ETGVTQSPTHLIKTRGQQVTLRCSSQSGHNTVSWYQQALGQGPQFIFQYYREEENGRGNFPPRFSGLQFPNYSSELNVNALELDDSALYLCASSAEGDEKLFFGSGTQLSVL.

V and J are TRBV5-8 and TRBJ2-5, with 9 bases aligning to TRBD1. V shed 4 bases, J shed 5 bases, and the junction held 9 bases outside the gene matches. CDR3 length equals 15 residues. Germline assignment: CDR1 SGHTS and CDR2 YDEGEE. CDR3 DNA sequence: TGTGCCAGCAGCCCCGGGACAGGGTATTCGGAGACCCAGTACTTC. Translating gives CASSPGTGYSETQYF.

The genes are TRBV5-4 and TRBJ2-1, with 8 bases aligning to TRBD2. There are 15 residues in the CDR3. Germline V gene lookup returns CDR1 SGHNT and CDR2 YYREEE (reference sequence). V lost 2 bases, J lost 6 bases, and 7 bases stayed unmatched. The CDR3 protein is CASSFGTRVPNEQFF. As DNA, the CDR3 is TGTGCCAGCAGCTTTGGGACTAGGGTTCCCAATGAGCAGTTCTTC.